The 6 T cell receptor beta chains listed next were all sequenced from one sample in a study of cytotoxic CD8 clonotypes in ibrutinib-treated CLL. Clones were sequenced by immunoSEQ multiplex PCR, and TCRdb holds only the in-frame ones, with some missing. The sample holds some 10,000 clones, around 85% seen once. The sample in question was PBMCs, obtained at disease progression, from a patient treated with ibrutinib. The source of these receptors is a human donor with chronic lymphocytic leukemia.

The gene calls are TRBV7-9 and TRBJ2-1; 14 bases line up with TRBD2. CDR3 size: 15 residues. CDR1 is SEHNR and CDR2 is FQNEAQ in the germline V gene (reference sequence). Losses at the gene ends were 5 bases for V and 10 bases for J; bases not matched to a gene: 7. CDR3 sequence reads: CASSLGLAGDQEQFF. The CDR3 bases are TGTGCCAGCAGCCTGGGACTAGCGGGAGATCAGGAGCAGTTCTTC.

V gene TRBV18 combines with J gene TRBJ2-6; D unclear. Germline loops: CDR1 KGHSH, CDR2 LQKENI. The length of the CDR3 is 15 residues. Trimming pared 2 bases from V and 0 bases from J, leaving 5 bases between. The CDR3 region is CASSPIHSGANVLTF. The CDR3 DNA reads as TGTGCCAGCTCACCAATCCACTCTGGGGCCAACGTCCTGACTTTC. Looking up the rest from reference TRBV18 and TRBJ2-6 gives the full variable domain: NAGVMQNPRHLVRRRGQEARLRCSPMKGHSHVYWYRQLPEEGLKFMVYLQKENIIDESGMPKERFSAEFPKEGPSILRIQQVVRGDSAAYFCASSPIHSGANVLTFGAGSRLTVL.

J is TRBJ2-3 and V is TRBV5-5; 16 nucleotides align to TRBD2. The CDR3 is made up of 17 amino acids. The J segment lost 4 bases and the V segment lost 0 bases, leaving 2 bases of the junction unmatched. CDR1 and CDR2 (germline): SGHKS, YYEKEE (reference sequence). The CDR3 region is CASSLVGLAGGPDTQYF. In DNA, the CDR3 is TGTGCCAGCAGCTTGGTGGGACTAGCGGGAGGGCCAGATACGCAGTATTTT.

The genes are TRBV28 and TRBJ2-7, with 7 positions matching TRBD2. The CDR3 totals 11 residues. V was clipped by 5 bases and J by 7 bases; unmatched bases: 2. Germline V CDR1 and CDR2: MDHEN, SYDVKM. For the CDR3, the DNA is TGTGCCAGCAGTCTAGCGGTTGAGCAGTACTTC. Residues: CASSLAVEQYF.

V and J are TRBV5-1 and TRBJ2-7, with 9 bases lining up with TRBD1. Per germline, CDR1 SGHRS and CDR2 YFSETQ. The CDR3 contains 16 residues. Trimming at V came to 0 bases and at J to 0 bases, leaving 4 bases not matched to a gene. This CDR3 reads CASSLDGTGSSYEQYF. DNA of the CDR3: TGCGCCAGCAGCTTGGATGGGACAGGGAGCTCCTACGAGCAGTACTTC. The full variable domain, with the rest looked up from reference TRBV5-1 and TRBJ2-7, is KAGVTQTPRYLIKTRGQQVTLSCSPISGHRSVSWYQQTPGQGLQFLFEYFSETQRNKGNFPGRFSGRQFSNSRSEMNVSTLELGDSALYLCASSLDGTGSSYEQYFGPGTRLTVT.

The chain employs TRBV13 and TRBJ2-3; D ambiguous. CDR1 and CDR2 from the germline V gene are PRHDT and FYEKMQ (reference sequence). The CDR3 is 12 amino acids. Trimming cost V 2 bases and J 5 bases, with 5 bases left between them. CDR3 amino acids: CASSLSGDTQYF. The CDR3 coding sequence is TGTGCCAGCAGCTTATCCGGAGATACGCAGTATTTT.